The clone carrying this TCR beta chain was detected only a few times. This specimen belongs to a study of CD8+ T cells in alopecia areata. Sequencing used cDNA as its template, made by extracting RNA and reverse transcribing it. Method: immunoSEQ multiplex PCR; TCRdb's copy keeps in-frame clones and lacks some. The table includes some 200,000 clones, 50% to 70% detected once. Germline V CDR1 and CDR2: SQVTM, ANQGSEA. V dropped 7 bases and J dropped 10; count of bases not matched to a gene: 15. The CDR3 sequence is 13 residues long. The treatment here: oral pan-JAK inhibitor, 5-10 mg twice daily. Patients with alopecia areata provided lesional scalp punch biopsies as well as peripheral blood. Cell sorting was applied to PBMCs, and CD4+ and CD8+ T cells were collected.

V is TRBV29-1 and J is TRBJ1-2, with TRBD1 matching over 7 bases. The receptor was isolated from a human donor with alopecia areata. Here the sequenced sample was CD4+ T cells sorted from blood, taken at week 4, from a patient treated with tofacitinib. CDR3 loop: CSGRTGGDGVYTF. The CDR3 DNA reads as TGCAGCGGGCGGACAGGCGGGGATGGTGTCTACACCTTC.